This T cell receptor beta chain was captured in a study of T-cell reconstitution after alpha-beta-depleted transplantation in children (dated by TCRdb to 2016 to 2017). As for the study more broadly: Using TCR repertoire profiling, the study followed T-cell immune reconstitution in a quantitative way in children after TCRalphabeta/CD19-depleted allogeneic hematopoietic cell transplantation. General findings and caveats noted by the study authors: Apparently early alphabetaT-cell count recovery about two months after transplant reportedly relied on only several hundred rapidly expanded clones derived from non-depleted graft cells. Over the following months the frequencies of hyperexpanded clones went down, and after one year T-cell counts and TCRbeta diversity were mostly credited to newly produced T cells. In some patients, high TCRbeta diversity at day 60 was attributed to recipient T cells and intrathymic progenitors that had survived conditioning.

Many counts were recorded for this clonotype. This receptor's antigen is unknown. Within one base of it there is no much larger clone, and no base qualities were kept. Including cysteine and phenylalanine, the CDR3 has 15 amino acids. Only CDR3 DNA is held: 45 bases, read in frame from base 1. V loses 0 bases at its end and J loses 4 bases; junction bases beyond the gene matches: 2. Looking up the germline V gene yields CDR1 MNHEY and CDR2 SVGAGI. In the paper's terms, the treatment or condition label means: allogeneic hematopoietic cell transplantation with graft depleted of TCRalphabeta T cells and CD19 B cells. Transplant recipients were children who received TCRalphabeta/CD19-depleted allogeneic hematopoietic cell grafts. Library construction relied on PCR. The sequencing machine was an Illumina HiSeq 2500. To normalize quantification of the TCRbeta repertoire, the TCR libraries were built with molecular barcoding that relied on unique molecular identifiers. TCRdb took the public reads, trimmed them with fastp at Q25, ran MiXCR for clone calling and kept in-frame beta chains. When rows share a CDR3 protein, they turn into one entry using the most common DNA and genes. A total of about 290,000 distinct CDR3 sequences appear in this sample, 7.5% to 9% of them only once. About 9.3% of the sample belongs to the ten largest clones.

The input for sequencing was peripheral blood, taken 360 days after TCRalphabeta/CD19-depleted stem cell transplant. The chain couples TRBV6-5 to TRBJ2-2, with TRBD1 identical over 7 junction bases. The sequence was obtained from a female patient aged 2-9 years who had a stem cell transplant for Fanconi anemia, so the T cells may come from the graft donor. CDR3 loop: CASSYSRGRTGELFF. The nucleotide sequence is TGTGCCAGCAGTTACTCGAGGGGGCGCACCGGGGAGCTGTTTTTT.